This T cell receptor (beta chain) appears in the sequencing data of a study of cytomegalovirus exposure and HLA in healthy donors. The wider study: The approximately 670 first-cohort repertoires and the approximately 130 validation repertoires shared the same platform, a later analysis reported. General study results and limits: Cytomegalovirus-associated TCR beta chains were listed, numbering 150 to 200. Subsequent analysis revealed that first-cohort TCR clusters tended to co-occur in the roughly 120 validation repertoires.

The CDR3 has 15 residues. V dropped 4 bases and J dropped 1; count of bases not matched to a gene: 3. The V gene's germline CDR1 is SNHLY and CDR2 FYNNEI. TCRdb's table, derived via immunoSEQ multiplex PCR, lists solely in-frame clones and lacks some. The sample holds 300,000 to 350,000 clones, approximately 88% seen once. In the case of this clone: Its antigen is unidentified.

This TCR came from a man younger than 40 in good health and CMV-seronegative. Specimen: PBMCs. This rearrangement joins TRBV2 to TRBJ1-4, with 7 bases aligning to TRBD1. The CDR3 DNA reads TGTGCCAGCAGTGGTAGGGGGCGAACTAATGAAAAACTGTTTTTT. The encoded protein is CASSGRGRTNEKLFF.